This T cell receptor (beta chain) was documented in a study of neoadjuvant anti-PD-1 for oral cavity cancer. Repertoires were generated with immunoSEQ multiplex PCR, while TCRdb's copy carries only in-frame clones and drops some. The sample has around 62,000 clones; around 80% are singletons. This clone was counted a single time. This CDR3 spans 18 amino acids. V dropped 0 bases and J dropped 2; count of bases not matched to a gene: 10. The germline V gene has CDR1 SGHDN and CDR2 FVKESK. The chain is built from TRBV14 and TRBJ2-3, with 8 bases identical to TRBD2. The sequence was collected from a person aged 40 to 85 with oral cavity squamous cell carcinoma. This material consisted of PBMCs, taken before nivolumab (anti-PD-1) treatment. The CDR3 sequence is CASSQDRGGLRITDTQYF. The CDR3 nucleotides are TGTGCCAGCAGCCAAGATCGGGGGGGCCTGCGGATCACAGATACGCAGTATTTT.